This T cell receptor beta chain is from a study of blood T cells in healthy people across ages. Findings and limits, study-wide: Those diversity estimates obtained from one million T cells were thought to be underestimates.

This clonotype was detected many times. Its antigen remains unknown. The V gene's germline CDR1 is SGHTA and CDR2 FQGNSA. V lost 5 bases and J lost 3; bases outside the gene matches: 6. The CDR3 runs to 15 residues. PCR was performed a second time for roughly 6 to 12 cycles using a sample-barcoded 5' primer and a J-beta primer mix. TCRdb ran MiXCR on the 5' RACE reads and lists one entry per CDR3 protein. The sample includes approximately 810,000 distinct CDR3 sequences, under 35% seen only once; the top ten take around 15%. Each donor gave 9 to 10 milliliters of peripheral blood. Samples each yielded at least 6 micrograms of total RNA.

The chain has TRBV7-2 and TRBJ2-7; 11 bases fit TRBD2. The sequence derives from a woman older than 75 in good health. Sequences were obtained from blood. The CDR3 DNA sequence: TGTGCCAGCAGCCTCGGACTAGCGGGCTTCTACGAGCAGTACTTC. Residues: CASSLGLAGFYEQYF.